This T cell receptor beta chain was captured in a study of intratumoral heterogeneity in liver cancer. As for the study in general: Patients were mostly male, median age 63 years.

About this clone itself: At one of its ends the junction is not consistent with the germline gene, which may arise from a read error.

Patients had early-stage hepatocellular carcinoma, untreated before resection. Libraries were prepared by immunoSEQ multiplex PCR; TCRdb keeps only in-frame clonotypes and omits some of them. The repertoire holds over 20,000 clones, with just under 75% as singletons. This receptor was obtained from a woman in her 70s with hepatocellular carcinoma. Material: tumor-adjacent normal tissue, obtained before any cancer treatment.

CDR3 sequence: CASSLFAF. The CDR3 bases are TGTGCCAGCAGTTTATTCGCCTTC. V is TRBV12-3 or TRBV12-4 and J is TRBJ1-2; D gene unclear. The CDR3 extends over 8 amino acids.